Below, one TCR beta chain is given with its context. Its specific antigen is unknown. Nothing much larger sits one base from this clone, and base qualities are not available. These data come from a study of CD8 T cells in Susac syndrome (dated by TCRdb to between 2018 and 2020). Study-level background: Among the Susac syndrome patients who were sequenced, clinically active disease was present in about six and clinical remission was observed in fewer than 10. Whether CD8+ T cell activation and differentiation in Susac syndrome was antigen driven was tested using repertoire sequencing. At blood withdrawal, Susac syndrome patients were either therapy-naive, taking corticosteroids (in some cases with IVIg as well), or taking IVIg alone.

Peripheral blood CD8+ and CD4+ T cells from healthy donors, Susac syndrome patients and multiple sclerosis patients were profiled using high-throughput TCR beta sequencing. The Susac syndrome patients fulfilled recently defined diagnostic criteria for definite or probable disease. Bulk CD8+ and CD4+ T cells were purified by magnetic negative isolation, whereas CD8+ TEMRA cells were enriched by FACS. Blood was collected in EDTA tubes and processed within 24 hours, with PBMCs isolated through density gradient centrifugation. PBMCs intended for TCR sequencing were cryopreserved in liquid nitrogen and thawed later in a water bath at 37 degrees C. The sorted or isolated CD4+, CD8+ and CD8+ TEMRA cells had a purity of 90% or higher. RNA was extracted with the RNeasy kit and roughly 0.45 to 1 ug was reverse transcribed using random hexamers. The immunoSEQ multiplex PCR assay, which covers 54 Vbeta and 13 Jbeta segments, was used to amplify TCR beta CDR3 regions. Bias from PCR amplification was corrected by using a synthetic template baseline for primer optimization and for computational correction. Per the original workflow: Reads were annotated to V, D and J genes per IMGT and analyzed with immunoSEQ Analyzer, keeping only productive sequences. Clonality was computed as one minus Shannon entropy normalized by log2 of the number of productive unique sequences. Public and private clones were assessed among the 100 most prevalent clones of each patient and control. A clone was defined as Susac-specific if it was absent from the healthy and MS cohorts, from about 1,100 published viral clones and from other ImmuneACCESS disease sequences. The public reads were quality trimmed at Q25 with fastp and then assembled into clones with MiXCR by TCRdb, keeping productive beta chains. Every CDR3 protein is listed once, alongside the most common genes and DNA of its rows. Clone size and V and J calls follow TCRdb, not the original study. Across this sample there are 55,000 to 75,000 distinct CDR3 sequences, with 93% seen only once. The ten largest clones capture more than 0.13% of the sample.

The research as a whole found: The CD4+ T cell repertoire of patients with Susac syndrome showed no detectable clonal expansion. The TCR sequencing and HLA analysis was acknowledged to have included a relatively small number of individuals.

From the cysteine up to the phenylalanine, the CDR3 has a length of 11 residues. Solely the CDR3 DNA is kept, with 33 bases framed from the first base. Sample: CD4+ T cells from PBMCs. The rearrangement combines TRBV21-1 with TRBJ1-1; TRBD1, the D gene given by the table, was not confirmed from the DNA. TRBV21-1 is assigned pseudogene status. The sequence derives from a human donor with Susac syndrome. The CDR3 amino acid sequence is: CGTERGTEAFF. The DNA sequence is TGCGGAACAGAGCGAGGCACTGAAGCTTTCTTT.